The rows below give T cell receptor beta chains drawn from one sample of a study of spatial heterogeneity in lung cancer. TCRdb re-analysed the 5' RACE reads in MiXCR, keeping a single row per CDR3 protein. Here the sample spans tens of thousands of distinct CDR3 sequences, about 3.3% being singletons. The sequencing here drew on PBMCs, taken at surgery. The receptors stem from a female donor with early-stage non-small cell lung cancer. Each CDR3 is given with its conserved first and last residue. Fields, in order: V gene, J gene, clone size, D gene, CDR3 protein, CDR3 DNA. The D gene is left open where the match is weak. Size values are once, few and many counts, or a class for expanded clones, and some rows have none.

>TRBV18|TRBJ1-1|many|NA
CASSWDKNTEAFF
TGTGCCAGCTCCTGGGACAAGAACACTGAAGCTTTCTTT
>TRBV12-3/TRBV12-4|TRBJ1-1|NA|NA
CASRWGNEAFF
TGTGCCAGCCGGTGGGGGAATGAAGCTTTCTTT
>TRBV4-2|TRBJ2-7|NA|NA
CASSQGVAGGVEQYF
TGTGCCAGCAGCCAGGGGGTCGCAGGGGGGGTCGAGCAGTACTTC
>TRBV12-3/TRBV12-4|TRBJ2-7|many|NA
CASSLDGWSSYEQYF
TGTGCCAGCAGTTTAGACGGGTGGAGCTCCTACGAGCAGTACTTC
>TRBV7-8|TRBJ2-7|many|TRBD2
CASSADRFSGGPYEQYF
TGTGCCAGCAGCGCCGACCGCTTCAGCGGGGGCCCCTACGAGCAGTACTTC
>TRBV4-1|TRBJ2-5|medium-sized|NA
CASRAPGPQETQYF
TGCGCCAGCAGAGCCCCAGGCCCCCAAGAGACCCAGTACTTC
>TRBV2|TRBJ2-7|many|TRBD2
CASSAWGGSAYEQYF
TGTGCCAGCAGTGCCTGGGGGGGTTCGGCCTACGAGCAGTACTTC
>TRBV7-2|TRBJ1-1|many|TRBD1
CASSPLTGGRGNTEAFF
TGTGCCAGCAGCCCGCTAACAGGGGGCAGGGGAAACACTGAAGCTTTCTTT
>TRBV21-1|TRBJ1-5|many|NA
CASSMSRSNQPQHF
TGTGCCAGCAGCATGTCGAGAAGCAATCAGCCCCAGCATTTT
>TRBV12-3/TRBV12-4|TRBJ2-3|medium-sized|TRBD2
CASSFLGRAEDTQYF
TGTGCCAGCAGTTTCCTTGGGAGGGCCGAAGATACGCAGTATTTT
>TRBV27|TRBJ2-5|many|NA
CASSWQGRGETQYF
TGTGCCAGCAGTTGGCAGGGGCGGGGAGAGACCCAGTACTTC
>TRBV12-3/TRBV12-4|TRBJ1-4|many|NA
CASSRGGDEKLFF
TGTGCCAGCAGTCGCGGGGGTGATGAAAAACTGTTTTTT
>TRBV27|TRBJ2-7|many|NA
CASSTRWSGSSYEQYF
TGTGCCAGCAGTACCCGATGGTCGGGCAGCTCCTACGAGCAGTACTTC
>TRBV7-3|TRBJ2-5|few|TRBD2
CASSASGSVETQYF
TGTGCCAGCAGCGCTAGCGGGAGTGTGGAGACCCAGTACTTC
>TRBV29-1|TRBJ1-2|many|NA
CSVGEGGYGYTF
TGCAGCGTTGGAGAAGGGGGCTATGGCTACACCTTC
>TRBV5-4|TRBJ2-7|many|TRBD2
CASSPPSGSSYEQYF
TGTGCCAGCAGCCCGCCTAGCGGGAGCTCCTACGAGCAGTACTTC
>TRBV20-1|TRBJ2-5|many|TRBD2
CSATGDGRMKTQYF
TGCAGTGCTACGGGCGACGGGAGGATGAAGACCCAGTACTTC
>TRBV6-6|TRBJ1-5|many|NA
CASSPSGGDRQPQHF
TGTGCCAGCAGTCCGTCGGGGGGCGACCGTCAGCCCCAGCATTTT
>TRBV5-6|TRBJ2-3|many|TRBD2
CASSFFRTSGRGVPDTQYF
TGTGCCAGCAGCTTTTTTCGGACTAGCGGGAGAGGGGTCCCAGATACGCAGTATTTT
>TRBV3-1|TRBJ2-7|many|NA
CASSRTANYEQYF
TGTGCCAGCAGCCGGACAGCGAACTACGAGCAGTACTTC
>TRBV3-1|TRBJ2-3|few|NA
CASSQDGLANTDTQYF
TGTGCCAGCAGCCAGGATGGACTCGCTAACACAGATACGCAGTATTTT
>TRBV14|TRBJ2-1|many|TRBD2
CASSLFSIGLAGGQTTSSYNEQFF
TGTGCCAGCAGCCTTTTTTCCATCGGGTTAGCGGGAGGACAAACTACTAGCTCCTACAATGAGCAGTTCTTC
>TRBV27|TRBJ1-4|NA|TRBD1
CASSLTGADEKLFF
TGTGCCAGCAGTCTCACAGGGGCGGATGAAAAACTGTTTTTT
>TRBV5-3|TRBJ2-1|many|TRBD2
CARSLGLAGDNEQFF
TGTGCCAGAAGCTTGGGACTAGCGGGAGACAATGAGCAGTTCTTC
>TRBV9|TRBJ2-5|many|TRBD2
CASSVAATSATQYF
TGTGCCAGCAGCGTAGCTGCGACTAGCGCAACCCAGTACTTC
>TRBV10-3|TRBJ2-1|medium-sized|NA
CAISGSWYNEQFF
TGTGCCATCAGCGGGAGTTGGTACAATGAGCAGTTCTTC
>TRBV29-1|TRBJ2-2|many|NA
CSVGRGGLGTGELFF
TGCAGCGTTGGGCGTGGGGGGCTGGGGACCGGGGAGCTGTTTTTT
>TRBV3-1|TRBJ2-2|few|NA
CASSHSTENTGELFF
TGTGCCAGCAGCCATTCTACCGAGAACACCGGGGAGCTGTTTTTT
>TRBV7-9|TRBJ1-4|NA|TRBD1
CASSTSERQGPNEKLFF
TGTGCCAGCAGCACATCAGAGAGACAGGGGCCTAATGAAAAACTGTTTTTT
>TRBV11-1|TRBJ1-5|many|NA
CASSPGPTQPQHF
TGTGCCAGCAGCCCCGGGCCTACTCAGCCCCAGCATTTT
>TRBV28|TRBJ1-1|many|NA
CASSLRLSTEAFF
TGTGCCAGCAGTTTAAGGCTGAGCACTGAAGCTTTCTTT
>TRBV24-1|TRBJ1-2|many|TRBD1
CATSDSGTGAGYTF
TGTGCCACCAGTGACTCCGGGACAGGGGCTGGCTACACCTTC
>TRBV28|TRBJ1-2|many|NA
CASTPFPSSRYGYTF
TGTGCCAGCACTCCTTTCCCGTCGTCCAGATATGGCTACACCTTC
>TRBV18|TRBJ1-5|many|TRBD1
CASSPGTGGQPQHF
TGTGCCAGCTCACCAGGGACAGGGGGCCAGCCCCAGCATTTT
>TRBV6-2/TRBV6-3|TRBJ1-3|many|TRBD1
CASRRDSTGNTIYF
TGTGCCAGCAGACGGGACAGCACTGGAAACACCATATATTTT
>TRBV5-1|TRBJ2-3|many|NA
CASSQEGGTQYF
TGCGCCAGCAGCCAGGAAGGGGGTACGCAGTATTTT
>TRBV2|TRBJ2-7|many|NA
CASRRGGYEQYF
TGTGCCAGCAGAAGGGGTGGCTACGAGCAGTACTTC
>TRBV5-6|TRBJ2-7|many|NA
CASSWMDGFYEQYF
TGTGCCAGCAGCTGGATGGACGGTTTCTACGAGCAGTACTTC
>TRBV20-1|TRBJ2-3|many|NA
CSADAGTLMGTDTQYF
TGCAGTGCCGATGCTGGGACCCTGATGGGTACAGATACGCAGTATTTT
>TRBV2|TRBJ2-3|many|NA
CASRTDGSTDTQYF
TGTGCCAGCAGAACCGACGGGAGCACAGATACGCAGTATTTT
>TRBV20-1|TRBJ2-7|medium-sized|TRBD1
CSAPGQGASEQYF
TGCAGTGCCCCGGGACAGGGGGCCAGTGAGCAGTACTTC
>TRBV7-9|TRBJ2-1|many|NA
CASSISEGEQFF
TGTGCCAGCAGCATTAGCGAGGGTGAGCAGTTCTTC
>TRBV7-3|TRBJ2-2|many|TRBD2
CASSSILSGSRNTGELFF
TGTGCCAGCAGCTCCATCCTTAGCGGGAGTAGGAACACCGGGGAGCTGTTTTTT
>TRBV4-1|TRBJ2-5|medium-sized|TRBD2
CASSLAGGPEETQYF
TGCGCCAGCAGCCTCGCGGGAGGGCCGGAAGAGACCCAGTACTTC
>TRBV6-6|TRBJ2-1|many|TRBD2
CASKILAGYNEQFF
TGTGCCAGCAAGATCCTAGCGGGATACAATGAGCAGTTCTTC
>TRBV12-5|TRBJ2-1|many|NA
CASGQLEPLNEQFF
TGTGCTAGTGGCCAGTTGGAACCTCTCAATGAGCAGTTCTTC
>TRBV6-5|TRBJ2-2|NA|NA
CASSNSGELFF
TGTGCCAGCAGCAACAGCGGGGAGCTGTTTTTT
>TRBV28|TRBJ1-4|many|NA
CASSFPAGGRNEKLFF
TGTGCCAGCAGTTTCCCCGCCGGGGGCCGTAATGAAAAACTGTTTTTT
>TRBV5-6|TRBJ2-1|many|TRBD2
CASRGGTPLPDEQFF
TGTGCCAGCAGGGGAGGGACGCCCCTGCCGGATGAGCAGTTCTTC
>TRBV7-2|TRBJ2-5|many|NA
CASSPTRGGLPLGETQYF
TGTGCCAGCAGCCCTACTAGGGGAGGACTTCCCCTCGGAGAGACCCAGTACTTC
>TRBV20-1|TRBJ2-5|few|NA
CSARVSRQETQYF
TGCAGTGCTAGAGTATCAAGGCAAGAGACCCAGTACTTC
>TRBV10-2|TRBJ1-5|many|NA
CASSESSMNQPQHF
TGCGCCAGCAGTGAGTCGTCGATGAATCAGCCCCAGCATTTT
>TRBV25-1|TRBJ2-5|many|TRBD2
CARIAGRKAETQYF
TGTGCCAGGATAGCGGGGAGGAAGGCAGAGACCCAGTACTTC
>TRBV27|TRBJ2-7|few|TRBD1
CASAEDRSSYEQYF
TGTGCCAGCGCGGAGGACAGGAGCTCCTACGAGCAGTACTTC
>TRBV6-2/TRBV6-3|TRBJ2-1|many|NA
CASSYTGPGGNEQFF
TGTGCCAGCAGTTACACCGGGCCTGGGGGCAATGAGCAGTTCTTC